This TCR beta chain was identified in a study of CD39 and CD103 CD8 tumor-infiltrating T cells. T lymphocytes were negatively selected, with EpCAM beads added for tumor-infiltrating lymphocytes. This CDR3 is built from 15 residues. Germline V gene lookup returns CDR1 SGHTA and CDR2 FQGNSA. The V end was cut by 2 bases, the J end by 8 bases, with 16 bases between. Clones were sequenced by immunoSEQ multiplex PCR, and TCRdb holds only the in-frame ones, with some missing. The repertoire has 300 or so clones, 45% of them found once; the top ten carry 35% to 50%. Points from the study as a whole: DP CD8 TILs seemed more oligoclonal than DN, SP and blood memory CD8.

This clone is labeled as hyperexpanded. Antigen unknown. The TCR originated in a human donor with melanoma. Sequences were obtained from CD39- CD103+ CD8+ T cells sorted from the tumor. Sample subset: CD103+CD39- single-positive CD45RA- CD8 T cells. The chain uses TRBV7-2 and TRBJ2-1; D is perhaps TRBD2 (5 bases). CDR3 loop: CASSLIRNLGDEQFF. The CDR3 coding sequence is TGTGCCAGCAGCTTAATCCGAAATTTGGGAGATGAGCAGTTCTTC.